This T cell receptor beta chain derives from a study of glioma-infiltrating T cells. Study outcomes and limitations: Only very few CDR3 sequences appeared in both tissue and blood.

This clonotype was seen at least ten times. Its antigen is unknown. TCR alpha and beta CDR3 regions were amplified from RNA using iRepertoire nested multiplex PCR. Input was roughly 100-450 ng of tissue mRNA or PBMC total RNA. TCRdb processed the multiplex PCR reads anew with MiXCR; each CDR3 protein has one entry. Among 84,000 or so distinct CDR3 sequences listed, 20% to 25% were seen once. Germline V gene sequence: CDR1 SGHTA, CDR2 FQGNSA. V lost 6 bases, J lost 4 bases, and 12 bases lay in between. This CDR3 is built from 13 residues. The sequenced material came from glioma tissue, nonneoplastic brain tissue, or PBMCs (not recorded which). The receptor was isolated from a human donor with low-grade glioma or glioblastoma, undergoing nonglioma brain surgery, or in good health (not recorded which). The rearrangement joins TRBV7-2 to TRBJ1-2; D is uncertain. The CDR3 DNA reads TGTGCCAGCAGTCGCCAGGCGTCCTATGGCTACACCTTC. As protein: CASSRQASYGYTF.